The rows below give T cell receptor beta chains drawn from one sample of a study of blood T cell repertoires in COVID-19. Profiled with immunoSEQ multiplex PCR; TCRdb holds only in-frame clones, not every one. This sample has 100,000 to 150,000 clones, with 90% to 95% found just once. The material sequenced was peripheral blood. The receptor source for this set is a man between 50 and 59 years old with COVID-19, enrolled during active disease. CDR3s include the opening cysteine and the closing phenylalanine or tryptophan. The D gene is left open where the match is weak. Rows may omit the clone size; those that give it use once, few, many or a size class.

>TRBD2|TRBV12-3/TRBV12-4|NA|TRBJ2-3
CASLSGDADTQYF
TGTGCCAGCCTTAGCGGGGATGCAGATACGCAGTATTTT
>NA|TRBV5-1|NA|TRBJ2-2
CASSQLRSANTGELFF
TGCGCCAGCAGCCAACTAAGATCCGCGAACACCGGGGAGCTGTTTTTT
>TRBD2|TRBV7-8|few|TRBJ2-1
CASSLVAGGALNEQFF
TGTGCCAGCAGCTTAGTCGCGGGAGGCGCATTGAATGAGCAGTTCTTC
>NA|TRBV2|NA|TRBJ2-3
CASSEAAADTQYF
TGTGCCAGCAGTGAAGCAGCCGCAGATACGCAGTATTTT
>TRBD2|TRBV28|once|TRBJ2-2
CASSGTSGAPNTGELFF
TGTGCCAGCAGCGGGACTAGCGGAGCCCCGAACACCGGGGAGCTGTTTTTT
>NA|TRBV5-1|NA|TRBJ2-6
CASSWRDGANVLTF
TGCGCCAGCAGCTGGCGGGATGGGGCCAACGTCCTGACTTTC
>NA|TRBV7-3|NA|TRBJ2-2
CASSPRGYSSAPNTGELFF
TGTGCCAGCAGCCCAAGGGGATATTCCAGCGCACCGAACACCGGGGAGCTGTTTTTT
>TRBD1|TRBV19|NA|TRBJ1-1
CASSEPGTAHTEAFF
TGTGCCAGTAGTGAACCCGGGACAGCCCACACTGAAGCTTTCTTT
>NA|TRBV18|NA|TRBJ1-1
CASSPGSPGQNTEAFF
TGTGCCAGCTCACCAGGTTCTCCGGGACAGAACACTGAAGCTTTCTTT
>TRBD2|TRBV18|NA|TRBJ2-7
CASSLATSGIYEQYF
TGTGCCAGCTCACTCGCGACTAGCGGGATATATGAGCAGTACTTC
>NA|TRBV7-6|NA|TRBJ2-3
CASSLGGFGTDTQYF
TGTGCCAGCAGCTTAGGAGGGTTTGGCACAGATACGCAGTATTTT
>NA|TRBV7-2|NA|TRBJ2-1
CASSSLSSYNEQFF
TGTGCCAGCAGCTCCTTGAGCTCCTACAATGAGCAGTTCTTC
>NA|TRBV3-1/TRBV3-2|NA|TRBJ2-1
CASSQGTFEQFF
TGTGCCAGCAGCCAAGGGACTTTTGAGCAGTTCTTC
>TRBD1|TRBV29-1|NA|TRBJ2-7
CSASGQGYEQYF
TGCAGCGCCTCTGGACAGGGATACGAGCAGTACTTC
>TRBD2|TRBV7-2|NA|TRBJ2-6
CASSLVFAGGPSGANVLTF
TGTGCCAGCAGCTTAGTGTTTGCGGGAGGGCCCTCTGGGGCCAACGTCCTGACTTTC
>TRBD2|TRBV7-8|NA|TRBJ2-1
CASSFNSGSSYNEQFF
TGTGCCAGCAGCTTTAATAGCGGGAGCTCCTACAATGAGCAGTTCTTC
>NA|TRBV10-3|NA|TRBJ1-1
CAISDPNRENTEAFF
TGTGCCATCAGTGATCCCAACAGGGAGAACACTGAAGCTTTCTTT
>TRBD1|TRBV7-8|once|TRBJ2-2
CASSLVRTGSTGELFF
TGTGCCAGCAGCTTAGTCCGGACAGGTAGCACCGGGGAGCTGTTTTTT
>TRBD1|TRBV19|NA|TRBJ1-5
CASRVGQGPNQPQHF
TGTGCCAGTAGAGTCGGACAGGGCCCAAATCAGCCCCAGCATTTT
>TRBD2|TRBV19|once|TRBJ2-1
CASSPTSGAYNEQFF
TGTGCCAGTAGTCCTACTAGCGGGGCCTACAATGAGCAGTTCTTC
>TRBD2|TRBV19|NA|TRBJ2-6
CASSYRGGAGANVLTF
TGTGCCAGTAGCTATAGGGGAGGGGCTGGGGCCAACGTCCTGACTTTC
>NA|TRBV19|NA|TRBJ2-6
CASSIGGTGANVLTF
TGTGCCAGTAGTATTGGGGGCACTGGGGCCAACGTCCTGACTTTC
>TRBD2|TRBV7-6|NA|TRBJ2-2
CASSPQDRDYDPGELFF
TGTGCCAGCAGCCCCCAAGACCGGGACTACGACCCCGGGGAGCTGTTTTTT
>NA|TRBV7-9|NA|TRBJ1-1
CASTPGNLGNTEAFF
TGTGCCAGCACCCCCGGGAATCTGGGGAACACTGAAGCTTTCTTT
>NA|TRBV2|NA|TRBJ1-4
CASSEGANNEKLFF
TGTGCCAGCAGTGAGGGGGCAAATAATGAAAAACTGTTTTTT
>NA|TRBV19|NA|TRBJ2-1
CASSMFYANYNEQFF
TGTGCCAGTAGTATGTTCTACGCCAATTACAATGAGCAGTTCTTC
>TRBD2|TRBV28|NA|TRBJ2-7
CASSLVSGSGEQYF
TGTGCCAGCAGTTTGGTTAGCGGGAGTGGCGAGCAGTACTTC
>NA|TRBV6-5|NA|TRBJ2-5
CASRTGRIQETQYF
TGTGCCAGCAGGACCGGGAGAATTCAAGAGACCCAGTACTTC
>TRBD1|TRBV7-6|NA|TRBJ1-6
CASSISGTGLNSPLHF
TGTGCCAGCAGCATTTCCGGGACAGGGCTTAATTCACCCCTCCACTTT
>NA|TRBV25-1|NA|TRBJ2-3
CASSDPREDTQYF
TGTGCCAGCAGTGACCCACGGGAGGATACGCAGTATTTT
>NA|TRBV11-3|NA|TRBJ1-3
CASSLSEGNTIYF
TGTGCCAGCAGCTTATCGGAGGGAAACACCATATATTTT
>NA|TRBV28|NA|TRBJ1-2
CASSSSLFGYTF
TGTGCCAGCAGTTCAAGCCTCTTTGGCTACACCTTC
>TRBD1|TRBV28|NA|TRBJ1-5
CASRRQGSQPQHF
TGTGCCAGCAGAAGACAGGGCAGTCAGCCCCAGCATTTT
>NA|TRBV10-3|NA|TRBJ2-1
CAISESGPEQFF
TGTGCCATCAGTGAGTCGGGGCCAGAGCAGTTCTTC
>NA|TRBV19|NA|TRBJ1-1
CASTTALVSPEAFF
TGTGCCAGTACTACCGCGTTGGTGAGCCCTGAAGCTTTCTTT
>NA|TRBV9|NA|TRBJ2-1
CASSINCEQFF
TGTGCCAGCAGCATTAACTGTGAGCAGTTCTTC
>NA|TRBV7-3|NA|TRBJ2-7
CASSLGQAPYEQYF
TGTGCCAGCAGCTTAGGGCAGGCCCCCTACGAGCAGTACTTC
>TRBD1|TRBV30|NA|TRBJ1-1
CAWTRTGDTEAFF
TGTGCCTGGACCCGGACAGGAGACACTGAAGCTTTCTTT
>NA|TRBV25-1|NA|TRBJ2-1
CASSEAGEQFF
TGTGCCAGCAGTGAAGCTGGCGAGCAGTTCTTC
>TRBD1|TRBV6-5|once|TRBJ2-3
CASSPSRGPSTYF
TGTGCCAGCAGTCCCTCCAGGGGGCCTAGCACATATTTT
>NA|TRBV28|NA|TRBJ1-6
CASSLGFGQTSPLHF
TGTGCCAGCAGTTTAGGCTTTGGACAGACATCACCCCTCCACTTT
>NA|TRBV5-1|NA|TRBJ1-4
CASSFGRGKDEKLFF
TGCGCCAGCAGCTTCGGCCGGGGGAAAGATGAAAAACTGTTTTTT
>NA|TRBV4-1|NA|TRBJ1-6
CASSPHSSYNSPLHF
TGCGCCAGCAGCCCCCACAGCTCCTATAATTCACCCCTCCACTTT
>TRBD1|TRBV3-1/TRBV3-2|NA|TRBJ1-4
CASSQATGGREKLFF
TGTGCCAGCAGCCAAGCTACAGGGGGAAGGGAAAAACTGTTTTTT
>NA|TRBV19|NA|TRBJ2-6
CATSLPGANVLTF
TGTGCCACCAGTCTTCCTGGGGCCAACGTCCTGACTTTC